The clone carrying this T cell receptor beta chain has at least ten counts. Its specificity is not known. This sample was included in a study of T cell repertoires in cytomegalovirus infection. Overall study: The authors used CMV epitopes that were HLA-C-restricted (recently identified) and HLA-B-restricted (well studied). Study-level points and caveats: CMV-specific TCR beta clonotypes restricted by HLA-C were the ones dominating the ex vivo response.

The length of the CDR3 is 14 residues. J gave up 6 bases and V 5 bases, and 2 bases lay outside the gene matches. Germline V gene lookup returns CDR1 MNHEY and CDR2 SVGAGI. TCRdb processed the reads anew with MiXCR; each CDR3 protein has one entry. This table holds 340,000 or so distinct CDR3 sequences, approximately 25% found once. The receptor was derived from a human donor in good health (CMV status not recorded). Some clones in this sample may be carry-over from other donors' samples. This sample comprised cultured PBMCs, obtained from culture after CMV antigen stimulation. The V gene is TRBV6-5, the J gene TRBJ1-6, with 9 positions matching TRBD1. The CDR3 coding sequence is TGTGCCAGCAGTCGACAGGGGGGTAATTCACCCCTCCACTTT. Protein: CASSRQGGNSPLHF.